This T cell receptor beta chain comes out of a study of T cell responses to AZD1222 COVID-19 vaccine. Clones were read by immunoSEQ multiplex PCR, and TCRdb kept only the in-frame ones, dropping some. The table lists about 110,000 clones, 90% to 95% of them singletons. Study results and limitations: Baseline testing showed seropositivity in only five to seven AZD1222 recipients. Nearly half of spike-specific TCRs reportedly target unmutated variant regions. Donors were chiefly white British, with a greater number of females, and clonal diversity was perhaps underestimated.

Deletions cut 5 bases from V and 6 bases from J, with 10 bases between. The CDR3 is 13 amino acids. For this clone: The antigen remains undetermined.

The input for sequencing was peripheral blood, taken on day 0 of AZD1222 vaccination. The genes are TRBV12-3 or TRBV12-4 and TRBJ2-2; D is possibly TRBD1 (5 bases). The clonotype originates from an adult in good health. CDR3 protein: CASSPLGAGELFF. The CDR3 DNA follows: TGTGCCAGCAGTCCCCTAGGGGCCGGGGAGCTGTTTTTT.